This T cell receptor beta chain was retrieved from a study of cytomegalovirus exposure and HLA in healthy donors. Across the whole study: Later analysis reported that the 110 or so validation repertoires shared the platform of the approximately 670 first-cohort repertoires. Study results and caveats: It was 150 or so TCR beta chains that were listed as cytomegalovirus-associated. CMV antigen specificity of three CMV-associated chains was confirmed in vitro. Reports credit the classifier with highly specific, highly sensitive diagnosis of cytomegalovirus status.

The CDR3 has 16 residues. Germline CDR1 is SEHNR and CDR2 is FQNEAQ (reference sequence). V dropped 5 bases and J dropped 10; count of bases not matched to a gene: 14. Turning to this clone: The antigen is undetermined.

Clones were read by immunoSEQ multiplex PCR, and TCRdb kept only the in-frame ones, dropping some. Among 100,000 to 150,000 clones listed, approximately 91% were seen once. This TCR derives from a woman aged 18-29 years in good health and CMV-seronegative. The sample consisted of PBMCs. This chain uses TRBV7-9 with TRBJ2-1; the match to TRBD2 covers 10 bases. The CDR3: CASSHGLAEPSREQFF. The DNA of the CDR3 is TGTGCCAGCAGCCACGGACTAGCGGAGCCGTCCAGGGAGCAGTTCTTC.